A selection of T cell receptor beta chains follows, all from one sample in a study of identical twins. MiXCR, run by TCRdb on the 5' RACE reads, gives a single entry per CDR3 protein. The profile shows approximately 230,000 distinct CDR3 sequences, 6% to 7% of them singletons. These data were also reused for a study on T cells expressing NK-cell markers.

Sequenced material: CD8+ T cells sorted from blood. The origin of the receptors is a woman aged 18-29 years in good health. CDR3s include the opening cysteine and the closing phenylalanine or tryptophan. The D gene is left open where the match is weak. Clone size is given for some rows only: seen once, a few or many times, or a class if the clone is expanded.

>TRBJ1-4|NA|NA|TRBV7-9
TGTGCCAGCAGTCCAGACGGTGTCGGGGGAGAAAAACTGTTTTTT
CASSPDGVGGEKLFF
>TRBJ1-2|NA|few|TRBV9
TGTGCCAGCAGCCTAGGGGCGGGTGGCTACACCTTC
CASSLGAGGYTF
>TRBJ2-7|NA|many|TRBV20-1
TGCAGTGCTGATAGAGGCTACGAGCAGTACTTC
CSADRGYEQYF
>TRBJ2-7|TRBD2|many|TRBV5-1
TGCGCCAGCAGCTCTACCCGCGGGGGAAAGTCCTACGAGCAGTACTTC
CASSSTRGGKSYEQYF
>TRBJ2-1|NA|few|TRBV12-3/TRBV12-4
TGTGCCAGCAGTTTCGACGGCCAGAGCTCCTACAATGAGCAGTTCTTC
CASSFDGQSSYNEQFF
>TRBJ2-1|NA|NA|TRBV7-6
TGTGCCAGCAGCCCCCTTGGTGGGATCTCCTACAATGAGCAGTTCTTC
CASSPLGGISYNEQFF
>TRBJ2-2|TRBD2|NA|TRBV12-3/TRBV12-4
TGTGCCAGCGGCCAGACTAGCGTGTCGGGTTTTACCGGGGAGCTGTTTTTT
CASGQTSVSGFTGELFF
>TRBJ1-2|NA|NA|TRBV6-1
TGTGCCAGCACTATGACAGGATCTAACTATGGCTACACCTTC
CASTMTGSNYGYTF
>TRBJ2-1|NA|few|TRBV7-9
TGTGCCAGCAGCCGCTTTAGCTCGGGCGTATGGGATGAGCAGTTCTTC
CASSRFSSGVWDEQFF
>TRBJ2-3|TRBD2|few|TRBV27
TGTGCCAGCATCCCCCGGGGGGGACTGACAGATACGCAGTATTTT
CASIPRGGLTDTQYF
>TRBJ2-2|TRBD2|many|TRBV9
TGTGCCAGCAGCGCGGGACTAGCGACCGGGGAGCTGTTTTTT
CASSAGLATGELFF
>TRBJ2-4|NA|few|TRBV5-8
TGTGCCAGCAGCTTGGGGGCTAACGGTCCCGGAAACATTCAGTACTTC
CASSLGANGPGNIQYF
>TRBJ2-7|TRBD1|many|TRBV7-9
TGTGCCAGCAGCTCCACCTACGGGGACAGGCAACACGAGCAGTACTTC
CASSSTYGDRQHEQYF
>TRBJ2-1|NA|many|TRBV7-2
TGTGCCAGCAGCTTAGCGTCCGTAGATGAGCAGTTCTTC
CASSLASVDEQFF
>TRBJ2-3|NA|many|TRBV12-3/TRBV12-4
TGTGCCAGTTCAGAAGGCGCGTCAGATACGCAGTATTTT
CASSEGASDTQYF
>TRBJ2-5|NA|many|TRBV27
TGTGCCAGCAGTTTATCTTCCCCGAGGGGAGAGACCCAGTACTTC
CASSLSSPRGETQYF
>TRBJ2-7|TRBD2|few|TRBV30
TGTGCCTGGAGGGGACTAGCGGGACCCTACGAGCAGTACTTC
CAWRGLAGPYEQYF
>TRBJ1-1|NA|NA|TRBV12-5
TGTGCTAGTGGTTTGGTGCGGGGCAGGGGAACTGAAGCTTTCTTT
CASGLVRGRGTEAFF
>TRBJ1-3|NA|many|TRBV10-2
TGCGCCAGCAGCGCGGGACTCCCTGGAAACACCATATATTTT
CASSAGLPGNTIYF
>TRBJ2-3|TRBD2|many|TRBV25-1
TGTGCCAGCAGTGACACGGGAGGAGATACGCAGTATTTT
CASSDTGGDTQYF
>TRBJ2-1|NA|few|TRBV2
TGTGCCAGCAAGAGGGTAGGGTCCAAACGAGATGAGCAGTTCTTC
CASKRVGSKRDEQFF
>TRBJ2-7|TRBD2|few|TRBV7-2
TGTGCCAGCAGCCTAGAGGGGAGGGCCGACTCCTACGAGCAGTACTTC
CASSLEGRADSYEQYF
>TRBJ1-1|NA|few|TRBV7-8
TGTGCCAGCAGCTTAGCGAGGGAGGGCCCTCTGAGGACTGAAGCTTTCTTT
CASSLAREGPLRTEAFF
>TRBJ2-3|TRBD2|NA|TRBV7-3
TGTGCCAGCAGCTTACTCGGGGGGGCCGCAGATACGCAGTATTTT
CASSLLGGAADTQYF
>TRBJ2-5|NA|NA|TRBV6-5
TGTGCCAGCAGTTCCACCTTTGCGGCACAGGAGACCCAGTACTTC
CASSSTFAAQETQYF
>TRBJ2-1|NA|NA|TRBV7-9
TGTGCCAGCACCCTGACCAGCCCCAATGAGCAGTTCTTC
CASTLTSPNEQFF
>TRBJ2-1|TRBD1|few|TRBV12-3/TRBV12-4
TGTGCCAGCAGGACAGGGCGAGTTATCAATGAGCAGTTCTTC
CASRTGRVINEQFF